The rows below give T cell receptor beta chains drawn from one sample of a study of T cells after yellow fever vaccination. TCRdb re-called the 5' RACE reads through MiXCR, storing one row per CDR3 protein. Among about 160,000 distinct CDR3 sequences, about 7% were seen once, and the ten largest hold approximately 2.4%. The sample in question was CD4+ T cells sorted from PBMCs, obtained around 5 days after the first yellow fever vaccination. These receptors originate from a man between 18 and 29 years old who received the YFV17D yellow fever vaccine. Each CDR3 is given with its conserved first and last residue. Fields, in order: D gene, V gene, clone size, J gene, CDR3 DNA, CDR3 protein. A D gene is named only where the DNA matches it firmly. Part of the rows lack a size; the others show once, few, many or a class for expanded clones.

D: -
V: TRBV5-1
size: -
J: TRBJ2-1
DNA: TGCGCCAGCAGCTTGTTTTCGGCGGCGGGGGCTTACAATGAGCAGTTCTTC
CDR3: CASSLFSAAGAYNEQFF

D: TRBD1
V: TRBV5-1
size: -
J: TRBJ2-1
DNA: TGCGCCAGCAGCTCCGGGACAGGGGGCGACAATGAGCAGTTCTTC
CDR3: CASSSGTGGDNEQFF

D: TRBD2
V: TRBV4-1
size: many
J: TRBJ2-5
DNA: TGCGCCAGCAGCCAAGAGACTAGCGGCCAAGAGACCCAGTACTTC
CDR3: CASSQETSGQETQYF

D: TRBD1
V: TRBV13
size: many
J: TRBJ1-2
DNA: TGTGCCAGCAGCTCTGGGACAGACCTTAACTATGGCTACACCTTC
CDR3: CASSSGTDLNYGYTF

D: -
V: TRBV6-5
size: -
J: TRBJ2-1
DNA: TGTGCCAGCAGTTACCAGAGCTCCTACAATGAGCAGTTCTTC
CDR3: CASSYQSSYNEQFF

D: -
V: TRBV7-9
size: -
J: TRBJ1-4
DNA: TGTGCCAGCAGCTCCGCGGCGTACCGGGACGCTCCTGAAAAACTGTTTTTT
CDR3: CASSSAAYRDAPEKLFF

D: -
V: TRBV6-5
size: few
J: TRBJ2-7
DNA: TGTGCCAGCAGAAGAGGTTACCAGCAGTACTTC
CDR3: CASRRGYQQYF

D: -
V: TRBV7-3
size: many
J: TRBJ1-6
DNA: TGTGCCAGCAGCGCGGGAGGACCCCTCCACTTT
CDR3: CASSAGGPLHF

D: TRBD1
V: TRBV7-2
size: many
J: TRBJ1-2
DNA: TGTGCCAGCAGTTCTGACAGGGGGCTCTCTGGCTACACCTTC
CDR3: CASSSDRGLSGYTF

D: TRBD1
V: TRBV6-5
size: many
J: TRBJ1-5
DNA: TGTGCCAGCATCCCCGGACAGGGGGGGAGTCAGCCCCAGCATTTT
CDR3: CASIPGQGGSQPQHF

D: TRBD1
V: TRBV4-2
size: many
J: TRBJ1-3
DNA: TGTGCCAGCAGCCGGTCGGGACAGCGCGAAGACACCATATATTTT
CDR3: CASSRSGQREDTIYF

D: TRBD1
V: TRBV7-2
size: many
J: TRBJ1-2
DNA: TGTGCCAGCAGCCCCGACAGGGATGGCTACACCTTC
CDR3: CASSPDRDGYTF

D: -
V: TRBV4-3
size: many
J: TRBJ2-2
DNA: TGCGCCAGCAGCCGGGGAGGGGGTGACACCGGGGAGCTGTTTTTT
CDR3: CASSRGGGDTGELFF

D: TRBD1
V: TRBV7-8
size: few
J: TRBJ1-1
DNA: TGTGCCAGCAGCTTACAGGGGGCGGATGTGAACACTGAAGCTTTCTTT
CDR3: CASSLQGADVNTEAFF

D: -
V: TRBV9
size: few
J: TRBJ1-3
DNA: TGTGCCAGCACCCCAAGCCTCTCTGGAAACACCATATATTTT
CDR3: CASTPSLSGNTIYF

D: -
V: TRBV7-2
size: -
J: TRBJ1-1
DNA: TGTGCCAGCAGCCCAGACACAGGAGCTTTCTTT
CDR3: CASSPDTGAFF

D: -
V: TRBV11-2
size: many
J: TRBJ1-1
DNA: TGTGCCAGCACCTTATCCCGTACGAACACTGAAGCTTTCTTT
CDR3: CASTLSRTNTEAFF

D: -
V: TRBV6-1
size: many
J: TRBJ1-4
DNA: TGTGCCGCCCGGACATATGAAAAACTGTTTTTT
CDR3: CAARTYEKLFF

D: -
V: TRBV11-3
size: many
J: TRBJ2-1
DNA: TGTGCCAGCAGCTCGACGTACAATGAGCAGTTCTTC
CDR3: CASSSTYNEQFF

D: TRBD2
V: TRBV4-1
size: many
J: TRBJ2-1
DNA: TGCGCCAGCAGCCAAGATAGGATGGTAGCGGGGGGGCGTGAGCAGTTCTTC
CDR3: CASSQDRMVAGGREQFF

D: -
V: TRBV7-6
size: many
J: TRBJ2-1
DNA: TGTGCCAGCAGCCTCAGACAGCCGAATGAGCAGTTCTTC
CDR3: CASSLRQPNEQFF

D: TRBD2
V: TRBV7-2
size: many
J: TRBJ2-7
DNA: TGTGCCAGCAGCTTCACTAGCGGCCTAAACGGCGAGCAGTACTTC
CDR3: CASSFTSGLNGEQYF

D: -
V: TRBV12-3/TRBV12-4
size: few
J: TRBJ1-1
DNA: TGTGCCAGCAATAGGGAGTCCCTCACTGAAGCTTTCTTT
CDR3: CASNRESLTEAFF

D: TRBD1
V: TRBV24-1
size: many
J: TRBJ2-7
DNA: TGTGCCCCTCGGACAGGGGGGACCTACGAGCAGTACTTC
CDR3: CAPRTGGTYEQYF

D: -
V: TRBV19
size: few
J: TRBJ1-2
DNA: TGTGCCAGTAGTATAGAAGGAACGGCCCGTGGCTACACCTTC
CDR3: CASSIEGTARGYTF

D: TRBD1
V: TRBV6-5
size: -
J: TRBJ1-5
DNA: TGTGCCAGCAGAAACGACAGGGATCCCAATCAGCCCCAGCATTTT
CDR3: CASRNDRDPNQPQHF

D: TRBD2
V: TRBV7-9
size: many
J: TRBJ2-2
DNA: TGTGCCAGCAGCTTAGGTCGCGGGGGGAACACCGGGGAGCTGTTTTTT
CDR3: CASSLGRGGNTGELFF

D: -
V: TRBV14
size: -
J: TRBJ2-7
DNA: TGTGCCAGCAGCCTGTGGAGGACTGCCTACGAGCAGTACTTC
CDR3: CASSLWRTAYEQYF

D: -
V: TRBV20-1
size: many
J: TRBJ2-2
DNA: TGCAGCGCATCGGACACAAACACCGGGGAGCTGTTTTTT
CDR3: CSASDTNTGELFF